These T cell receptor beta chains were read from a single sample in a study of spatial heterogeneity in lung cancer. TCRdb re-called the 5' RACE reads with MiXCR, one entry per CDR3 protein. The sample carries some 11,000 distinct CDR3 sequences, roughly an eighth recorded once. The material was PBMCs, obtained at surgery. These receptor sequences come from a female donor with early-stage non-small cell lung cancer. Both conserved end residues are part of each CDR3. A D gene is named only where the DNA matches it firmly. Where a row states a size, it is once, few, many or the class of an expanded clone; other rows omit it.

CDR3 DNA: TGCGCCAGCAGCCTTCAGGGGGCCGACACTGAAGCTTTCTTT
CDR3 protein: CASSLQGADTEAFF
D gene: TRBD1
clone size: -
J gene: TRBJ1-1
V gene: TRBV5-1

CDR3 DNA: TGTGCCAGCAGCTCTAGCGGGAGTTGGAACAATGAGCAGTTCTTC
CDR3 protein: CASSSSGSWNNEQFF
D gene: TRBD2
clone size: many
J gene: TRBJ2-1
V gene: TRBV7-9

CDR3 DNA: TGTGCCAGCAGCTTAGATCGGTTGCGGGAGCAGTACTTC
CDR3 protein: CASSLDRLREQYF
D gene: -
clone size: many
J gene: TRBJ2-7
V gene: TRBV11-2

CDR3 DNA: TGTGCCACGAAGGGACAGGGGAGCACCGGGGAGCTGTTTTTT
CDR3 protein: CATKGQGSTGELFF
D gene: TRBD1
clone size: many
J gene: TRBJ2-2
V gene: TRBV2

CDR3 DNA: TGCGCCAGCAGCCAAGGGGACGGAACCTACGAGCAGTACTTC
CDR3 protein: CASSQGDGTYEQYF
D gene: -
clone size: medium-sized
J gene: TRBJ2-7
V gene: TRBV4-3

CDR3 DNA: TGTGCCAGCAGCTTAGTAACGACGGGGGCAGGCTACGAGCAGTACTTC
CDR3 protein: CASSLVTTGAGYEQYF
D gene: -
clone size: many
J gene: TRBJ2-7
V gene: TRBV7-2

CDR3 DNA: TGTGCCAGCAGTGAACCAGGGGGAACTGAAGCTTTCTTT
CDR3 protein: CASSEPGGTEAFF
D gene: TRBD1
clone size: medium-sized
J gene: TRBJ1-1
V gene: TRBV6-1

CDR3 DNA: TGTGCCATCAGTGGACAGGGGAAAAGCTACGAGCAGTACTTC
CDR3 protein: CAISGQGKSYEQYF
D gene: TRBD1
clone size: many
J gene: TRBJ2-7
V gene: TRBV10-3

CDR3 DNA: TGCGCCAGCACCGTTAGTGGCTACGAGCAGTACTTC
CDR3 protein: CASTVSGYEQYF
D gene: -
clone size: -
J gene: TRBJ2-7
V gene: TRBV4-1

CDR3 DNA: TGTGCCAGCAGTTCACCGGACAGGCCCTACGAGCAGTACTTC
CDR3 protein: CASSSPDRPYEQYF
D gene: TRBD1
clone size: many
J gene: TRBJ2-7
V gene: TRBV28

CDR3 DNA: TGCAGCGTTGAAGTCCAGCCCCAAGAGACCCAGTACTTC
CDR3 protein: CSVEVQPQETQYF
D gene: -
clone size: medium-sized
J gene: TRBJ2-5
V gene: TRBV29-1

CDR3 DNA: TGCGCCAGCAGCTTGGATCAGCCAGGACCTATAACGGATTCACCCCTCCACTTT
CDR3 protein: CASSLDQPGPITDSPLHF
D gene: -
clone size: medium-sized
J gene: TRBJ1-6
V gene: TRBV5-1

CDR3 DNA: TGTGCCTGGAGATACAACACCGGGGAGCTGTTTTTT
CDR3 protein: CAWRYNTGELFF
D gene: -
clone size: many
J gene: TRBJ2-2
V gene: TRBV30

CDR3 DNA: TGTGCCAGCAGTTCCGGGTCCAACCTCTACGAGCAGTACTTC
CDR3 protein: CASSSGSNLYEQYF
D gene: -
clone size: many
J gene: TRBJ2-7
V gene: TRBV27

CDR3 DNA: TGTGCCAGTCACACGGCCGGTGGCTACACCTTC
CDR3 protein: CASHTAGGYTF
D gene: -
clone size: medium-sized
J gene: TRBJ1-2
V gene: TRBV19

CDR3 DNA: TGCAGTGCTAGACAGTCTAGCGGGAGCGGGATGAAGCAGTTCTTC
CDR3 protein: CSARQSSGSGMKQFF
D gene: TRBD2
clone size: few
J gene: TRBJ2-1
V gene: TRBV20-1

CDR3 DNA: TGCGCCAGCAGTGAGAAAAGGGGGACGGGGAACACTGAAGCTTTCTTT
CDR3 protein: CASSEKRGTGNTEAFF
D gene: -
clone size: many
J gene: TRBJ1-1
V gene: TRBV10-2

CDR3 DNA: TGCAGTGCTAGAACCGTTGGGACAGGGCTTTGGACCCAGTACTTC
CDR3 protein: CSARTVGTGLWTQYF
D gene: TRBD1
clone size: many
J gene: TRBJ2-5
V gene: TRBV20-1

CDR3 DNA: TGCGCCAGCAGCTTGGACAGGAACACCGGGGAGCTGTTTTTT
CDR3 protein: CASSLDRNTGELFF
D gene: -
clone size: many
J gene: TRBJ2-2
V gene: TRBV5-1

CDR3 DNA: TGTGCCAGCACCCGAACAGGGTTCGGTGAAGCTTTCTTT
CDR3 protein: CASTRTGFGEAFF
D gene: -
clone size: many
J gene: TRBJ1-1
V gene: TRBV7-2

CDR3 DNA: TGTGCCAGCCCGCCATATTCTAACACCGGGGAGCTGTTTTTT
CDR3 protein: CASPPYSNTGELFF
D gene: -
clone size: -
J gene: TRBJ2-2
V gene: TRBV3-1

CDR3 DNA: TGTGCCAGCAGCGTAGGGAAGACGTCCGAGCAGTACTTC
CDR3 protein: CASSVGKTSEQYF
D gene: -
clone size: many
J gene: TRBJ2-7
V gene: TRBV9

CDR3 DNA: TGCAGTGCTAGTTCGGGCTCTGGGGCCAACGTCCTGACTTTC
CDR3 protein: CSASSGSGANVLTF
D gene: -
clone size: many
J gene: TRBJ2-6
V gene: TRBV20-1

CDR3 DNA: TGCAGTGCTAGAGATATGACAGGGGGCAAAAATACGCAGTATTTT
CDR3 protein: CSARDMTGGKNTQYF
D gene: TRBD1
clone size: medium-sized
J gene: TRBJ2-3
V gene: TRBV20-1

CDR3 DNA: TGCAGCGTTGAAGATCAACCGAACACTGAAGCTTTCTTT
CDR3 protein: CSVEDQPNTEAFF
D gene: -
clone size: medium-sized
J gene: TRBJ1-1
V gene: TRBV29-1

CDR3 DNA: TGTGCCAGCAGGTTCAGGGGAAACACCGGGGAGCTGTTTTTT
CDR3 protein: CASRFRGNTGELFF
D gene: -
clone size: many
J gene: TRBJ2-2
V gene: TRBV6-5

CDR3 DNA: TGTGCCAGCACGCAAAGTAACTATGGCTACACCTTC
CDR3 protein: CASTQSNYGYTF
D gene: -
clone size: medium-sized
J gene: TRBJ1-2
V gene: TRBV2

CDR3 DNA: TGTGCCAGCGGGTACAGGGTGAGTGAAAAACTGTTTTTT
CDR3 protein: CASGYRVSEKLFF
D gene: -
clone size: medium-sized
J gene: TRBJ1-4
V gene: TRBV19

CDR3 DNA: TGTGCCAGCAGTCGGACAGGGAGCTCTGGGGCCAACGTCCTGACTTTC
CDR3 protein: CASSRTGSSGANVLTF
D gene: TRBD1
clone size: medium-sized
J gene: TRBJ2-6
V gene: TRBV6-5

CDR3 DNA: TGTGCCAGCAGCTTCCGAAGACTAGCGGTCCCAGATACGCAGTATTTT
CDR3 protein: CASSFRRLAVPDTQYF
D gene: TRBD2
clone size: many
J gene: TRBJ2-3
V gene: TRBV11-2

CDR3 DNA: TGTGCCAGCAGCCCGGGGCTAGCGGGCAGGACCGGGGAGCTGTTTTTT
CDR3 protein: CASSPGLAGRTGELFF
D gene: TRBD2
clone size: many
J gene: TRBJ2-2
V gene: TRBV7-9

CDR3 DNA: TGTGCCAGCAGCTACCTGGGACTAGCGGGACGATACGAGCAGTACTTC
CDR3 protein: CASSYLGLAGRYEQYF
D gene: TRBD2
clone size: -
J gene: TRBJ2-7
V gene: TRBV7-9

CDR3 DNA: TGTGCCAGCAGCTTAGGGACAGGCCCCCTCACCGGGGAGCTGTTTTTT
CDR3 protein: CASSLGTGPLTGELFF
D gene: TRBD1
clone size: few
J gene: TRBJ2-2
V gene: TRBV7-6

CDR3 DNA: TGTGCCAGCAGAGCCATGTTGAGTTCGGGAGAGCAGTTCTTC
CDR3 protein: CASRAMLSSGEQFF
D gene: -
clone size: many
J gene: TRBJ2-1
V gene: TRBV7-2

CDR3 DNA: TGTGCCAGCAGCTTAAGTGGCGGTGGGAAGCCTGGAAACACCATATATTTT
CDR3 protein: CASSLSGGGKPGNTIYF
D gene: -
clone size: -
J gene: TRBJ1-3
V gene: TRBV7-9

CDR3 DNA: TGTGCCAGCAGTTTGTCAGGGAGTCAGCCCCAGCATTTT
CDR3 protein: CASSLSGSQPQHF
D gene: -
clone size: many
J gene: TRBJ1-5
V gene: TRBV2

CDR3 DNA: TGCAGCGTAGGGACTAGCAATCTCTACAATGAGCAGTTCTTC
CDR3 protein: CSVGTSNLYNEQFF
D gene: TRBD2
clone size: medium-sized
J gene: TRBJ2-1
V gene: TRBV29-1

CDR3 DNA: TGTGCCAGCAGCCCGTTATGGTCGAACACTGAAGCTTTCTTT
CDR3 protein: CASSPLWSNTEAFF
D gene: -
clone size: -
J gene: TRBJ1-1
V gene: TRBV3-1

CDR3 DNA: TGCAGCGTCCCGGACAGCCAATCCTACGAGCAGTACTTC
CDR3 protein: CSVPDSQSYEQYF
D gene: -
clone size: many
J gene: TRBJ2-7
V gene: TRBV29-1

CDR3 DNA: TGTGCCAGCAGCTTGCAACCTGTGGAGACCCAGTACTTC
CDR3 protein: CASSLQPVETQYF
D gene: -
clone size: many
J gene: TRBJ2-5
V gene: TRBV5-8

CDR3 DNA: TGTGCCAGCAGCCAAGATCTGCAAGAAGATACGCAGTATTTT
CDR3 protein: CASSQDLQEDTQYF
D gene: -
clone size: once
J gene: TRBJ2-3
V gene: TRBV3-1

CDR3 DNA: TGTGCCAGCAGCCAAGGGGACAGGTCTAACTATGGCTACACCTTC
CDR3 protein: CASSQGDRSNYGYTF
D gene: TRBD1
clone size: medium-sized
J gene: TRBJ1-2
V gene: TRBV3-1

CDR3 DNA: TGCAGCGTTGAGAGACAAGGCACAGATACGCAGTATTTT
CDR3 protein: CSVERQGTDTQYF
D gene: -
clone size: many
J gene: TRBJ2-3
V gene: TRBV29-1

CDR3 DNA: TGTGCCAGCAGCTTAAGGCCACAGTCAAGCTCCTACAATGAGCAGTTCTTC
CDR3 protein: CASSLRPQSSSYNEQFF
D gene: -
clone size: medium-sized
J gene: TRBJ2-1
V gene: TRBV7-2

CDR3 DNA: TGCGCCAGCTCTAGGACGGCTGACAATGAGCAGTTCTTC
CDR3 protein: CASSRTADNEQFF
D gene: -
clone size: -
J gene: TRBJ2-1
V gene: TRBV5-1

CDR3 DNA: TGCAGCGTTAAGGGACAGGGGAACACTGAAGCTTTCTTT
CDR3 protein: CSVKGQGNTEAFF
D gene: TRBD1
clone size: medium-sized
J gene: TRBJ1-1
V gene: TRBV29-1

CDR3 DNA: TGTGCCAGCAGCCCTCGGACAGGGGGGAATGAAAAACTGTTTTTT
CDR3 protein: CASSPRTGGNEKLFF
D gene: TRBD1
clone size: medium-sized
J gene: TRBJ1-4
V gene: TRBV7-9